Ten or more counts support the clone carrying this T cell receptor beta chain. Its specificity is not known. This record comes from a study of T cell repertoires in cytomegalovirus infection. Overall study: Evidence of both CMV infection and a matching HLA type came from public TCR beta signatures. General study findings and limits: The ex vivo response was dominated by HLA-C-restricted CMV-specific TCR beta clonotypes.

TCRdb reanalysed the reads using MiXCR and keeps one entry per CDR3 protein. The sample carries some 940,000 distinct CDR3 sequences, approximately 33% recorded once. Per the germline V gene, CDR1 is SGHVS and CDR2 is FNYEAQ. The V end was cut by 0 bases, the J end by 5 bases, with 7 bases between. The CDR3 is 13 amino acids. Source: cultured CD8+ T cells from PBMCs, taken from culture after CMV antigen stimulation. The rearrangement uses TRBV7-6 and TRBJ1-1; no definite D call. This sequence was found in a human donor in good health (CMV status not recorded). Some clones in this sample may be carry-over from other donors' samples. The CDR3 nucleotides are TGTGCCAGCAGCTTAGCGGTAGGGACTGAAGCTTTCTTT. It specifies CASSLAVGTEAFF.